This TCR beta chain was profiled in a study of cytomegalovirus exposure and HLA in healthy donors (dated by TCRdb to 2016 to 2017). Concerning the study at large: According to an earlier analysis of several hundred of the donors, some 180 million T cells yielded 100 million or so unique TCR beta sequences and around 300 Gb of sequence data. Approximately 310 gigabases of sequencing data and approximately 84 million unique TCR sequences were included in an early release covering several hundred HLA-typed donors. Among the roughly 390 genotyped donors, more than 70% belonged to the genetic ancestry cluster associated with self-reported Caucasian donors. The aim of the study was to test whether cataloging public T cell receptors could identify signatures of past pathogen exposure. Using immunosequencing, the study profiled T cell repertoires from 666 subjects and related those repertoires to cytomegalovirus serostatus. A separate validation cohort of 90 to 150 different subjects was used in addition to the roughly 700-subject first cohort. The study combined high-throughput TCR immunosequencing, statistical association of individual TCRs with disease status, and machine learning to predict cytomegalovirus infection status. To study patterns of TCR occurrence, a later analysis re-analyzed previously published TCR beta repertoires from just over 650 donors and added high-resolution HLA genotyping. The later analysis used no new phenotypic data to find candidate immune exposures, relying instead on TCR beta sequences and their occurrence across donors. To decide whether each TCR beta V gene segment behaved as functional or pseudogenic, an earlier analysis of fewer than 750 of the donors relied on high-throughput TCR beta sequencing. Alongside the repertoire data, information on donor age, sex, ethnicity and CMV serostatus was compiled. Genome-wide SNP genotypes for about 65% of the 666 donors were used in a later genetic analysis, which treated that subset as a discovery cohort. All discovery cohort repertoires had been generated on a single sequencing platform. Both class I and class II loci were covered by HLA typing, at four-digit resolution. Typing coverage varied by locus: roughly 629-640 donors for A, B, C, DRB1 and DQB1; around 560 for DQA1; over 600 for DPA1; 450 to 480 for DPB1. Four to six DR-DQ haplotypes were handled as single units for association and clustering, since linkage in the cohort was strong. Among about 370 genotyped donors of the cohort, an average of roughly 230,000 unique TCR beta nucleotide sequences was sequenced per donor, of which about 19% were non-productive.

General study outcomes and caveats: When HLA alleles, especially DR and DQ, strongly co-occurred, attributing TCR associations to individual alleles was difficult. A total of roughly 160 TCR beta chains were listed by the study as associated with cytomegalovirus. Compared with equally common non-associated chains, HLA-associated TCR beta chains in a later analysis were more clonally expanded and had lower generation probabilities. Immune exposure information for the cohort was limited to CMV serostatus. The sequencing pipeline was judged likely to have produced a cluster of highly shared sequence variants as a technical artifact. A later analysis found that TCR association rates varied across HLA loci, with DRB1 alleles showing the most associated TCRs and HLA-C alleles the fewest. Because the 87-base-pair reads could not distinguish some IMGT-functional V segments, including TRBV6-2 and TRBV6-3, those segments were excluded. Linkage disequilibrium might explain the correlated functional status among segregating V segments, but an unknown experimental factor could not be ruled out. A later analysis associated about 17,000 TCR beta sequences with specific HLA alleles at a false discovery rate of 0.05. A few of the identified cytomegalovirus-associated TCR beta chains were confirmed in vitro to be specific for cytomegalovirus antigens. According to a later analysis, most CMV-associated TCR beta chains appeared to be HLA-restricted, and the HLA associations seemed to be driven largely by CMV exposure. Across donors, most TCR sequences were observed very rarely, whereas some public TCRs were present in many individuals. Compared with the approximately 670-donor mean, donors in an Asian-associated ancestry cluster had fewer N-insertions in productive TCRs, according to a later genetic analysis. Over 15 rarely observed V segments, including chromosome 9 orphons, were excluded from the earlier analysis of some 590 of the donors because counts were too low. This cohort had only TCR beta chains sequenced, and the lack of alpha or paired-chain data limited which features could be detected. In an earlier analysis of 587 of the donors, most TCR beta V segments appeared in productive rearrangements about 87% or about 30% of the time, broadly matching IMGT annotations. Presence/absence analyses assumed roughly uniform sequencing depth across donors, an assumption that may not hold. Several of the top co-occurrence clusters appeared to be linked to parvovirus B19, influenza, CMV and Epstein-Barr virus, according to a later analysis. Because HLA typing was unavailable for some donors at each locus, only the typed subset was used in association tests. An association between a missense DCLRE1C variant and V-gene and J-gene trimming of TCR beta chains was found in a later genetic analysis and replicated in an independent cohort. It was suggested by the authors that the approach could potentially be generalized to other disease states and immunological phenotypes. In both the original and validation cohorts, the classifier was reported to diagnose cytomegalovirus status with high specificity and sensitivity. A further reported finding was that TCR beta sequences accurately predicted the HLA-A and HLA-B alleles for most subjects in the first cohort.

The cohort consisted of 666 healthy bone marrow donors. At the time of sampling, all cohort members were nominally healthy, though unrecorded immune exposures were likely present. The donor was CMV seronegative and was included in the group of 352 seronegative cohort members. Each donor provided a peripheral blood sample, and peripheral blood mononuclear cells were used for TCR beta sequencing. Genomic DNA was extracted from the blood cell samples with the Qiagen DNeasy Blood Extraction Kit. Inclusive of the bounding cysteine and phenylalanine, the CDR3 is 12 residues long. The CDR3 DNA has 36 bases and is translated from base 1. V loses 0 bases of germline sequence and J loses 6 bases, and the interval between the two ends is 6 bases. CDR1 SGHVS and CDR2 FNYEAQ are derived from the germline V gene. Library creation used the immunoSEQ multiplex PCR assay. The multiplex PCR relied on a mix of 60 forward primers for TCR Vbeta segments and 13 reverse primers for TCR Jbeta segments. The CDR3 region of rearranged TCR beta genes was amplified from genomic DNA with a multiplex PCR assay. The amplified TCR beta libraries were sequenced on the Illumina HiSeq System as 87-base-pair reads. For the original study's pipeline: In a later analysis, tens of millions of unique TCR beta chains were counted across the 690 or so repertoires, and approximately 11 million of these chains were shared by at least two donors. Raw reads were error-corrected and collapsed into unique sequences by a nearest-neighbor algorithm in which closely related sequences were merged to remove PCR and sequencing errors. Alignment of CDR3 sequences to IMGT reference sequences was used to assign V, D and J gene segments. For a sequence to be retained, at least a six-nucleotide match to both a V gene segment and a J gene segment was required. Rearrangements were classified as productive when the CDR3 lacked stop codons and remained in frame with V and J, and all other rearrangements were classified as non-productive. Following IMGT convention, CDR3 was defined as the stretch from the second conserved V-encoded cysteine up to the conserved J-encoded phenylalanine. Sequences without an unambiguous match to a single V gene segment were excluded from the earlier analysis of several hundred of the donors. An earlier analysis of several hundred of the donors called V segments functional above 56.7% productive rearrangements and segregating when the between-donor standard deviation exceeded 5%. A statistical classification framework was built for diagnosing cytomegalovirus status from the catalog of TCR beta chain sequences. In a later analysis, V and J genes were assigned by comparing TCR nucleotide sequences against IMGT/GENE-DB human TR gene sequences. A later analysis assigned CDR3 sequences and most-parsimonious VDJ recombination scenarios with the TCRdist pipeline. A later analysis defined each TCR beta chain by its CDR3 amino acid sequence plus V-gene family, and excluded reads lacking a unique V-gene family. A later analysis removed 500 to 650 highly shared, low-generation-probability nucleotide sequences to deal with suspected cross-contamination and a sequencing artifact. A later analysis calculated a clonal expansion index for each public chain from normalized within-repertoire ranks of inferred template counts. A later analysis computed generation probabilities with a VDJ recombination model fitted to out-of-frame rearrangements, and checked the results against IGoR. In a later analysis, hypergeometric tests were used to score TCR-TCR, TCR-HLA and TCR-CMV co-occurrence, with a repertoire-size bias correction applied to TCR pairs. In a later analysis, false discovery rates were estimated by permuting HLA or CMV assignments 20 times. In a later analysis, co-occurring TCRs were grouped with DBSCAN, and TCRdist sequence similarity was added when clustering was performed within HLA-allele-positive subsets. Repertoires with fewer than 30,000 or more than 120,000 public chains, plus five repertoires with anomalous nucleotide sharing, were excluded from co-occurrence clustering. TCRdb carries this immuneACCESS record with in-frame sequences only. Its versions omit some clonotypes, under half of them owing to an unresolved V gene in the studies checked, with the rest unexplained. V and J calls and clone size are those listed in that table; D and trimming were worked out from the DNA. Counted in this sample were around 270,000 clones; 80% of them appeared once. The biggest ten clones account for about 0.28% of the sample.

Details on this clone: Its antigen specificity is not known. Base qualities are not recorded, but no much larger clone differs from it by a single base.

The rearrangement combines TRBV7-6 with TRBJ2-7, with the D gene too uncertain to name. The specimen was PBMCs. This clonotype was obtained from a girl aged 2 to 10 in good health and CMV-seronegative. This receptor has the CDR3 CASSLAYREQYF. The DNA sequence is given as TGTGCCAGCAGCTTAGCTTATCGCGAGCAGTACTTC.